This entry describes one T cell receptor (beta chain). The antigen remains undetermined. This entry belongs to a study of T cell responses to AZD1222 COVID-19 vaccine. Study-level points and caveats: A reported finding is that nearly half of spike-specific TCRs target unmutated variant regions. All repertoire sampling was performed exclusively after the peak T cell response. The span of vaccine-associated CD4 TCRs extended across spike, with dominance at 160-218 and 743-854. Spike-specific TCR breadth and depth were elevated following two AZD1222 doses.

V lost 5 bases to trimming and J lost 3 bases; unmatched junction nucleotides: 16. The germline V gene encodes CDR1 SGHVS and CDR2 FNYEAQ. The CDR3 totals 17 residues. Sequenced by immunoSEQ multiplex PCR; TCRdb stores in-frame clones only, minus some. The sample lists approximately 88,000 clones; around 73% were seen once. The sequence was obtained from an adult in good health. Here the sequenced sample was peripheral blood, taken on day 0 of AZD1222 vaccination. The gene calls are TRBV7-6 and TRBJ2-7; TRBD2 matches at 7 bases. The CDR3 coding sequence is TGTGCCAGCAGCCCCATTATCCAACCAAGGACTAGCTACGAGCAGTACTTC. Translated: CASSPIIQPRTSYEQYF.